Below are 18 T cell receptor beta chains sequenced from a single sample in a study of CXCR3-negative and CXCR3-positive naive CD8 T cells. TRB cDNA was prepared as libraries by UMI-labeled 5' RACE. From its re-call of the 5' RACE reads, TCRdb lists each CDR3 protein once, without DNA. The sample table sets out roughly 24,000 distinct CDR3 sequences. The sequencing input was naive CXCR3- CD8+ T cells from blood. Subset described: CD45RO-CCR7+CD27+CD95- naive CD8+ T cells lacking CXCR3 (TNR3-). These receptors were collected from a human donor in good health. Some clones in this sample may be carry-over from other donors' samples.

The CDR3 reads CASSPGTSGSWRETQYF. V is TRBV5-6 and J is TRBJ2-5; the TRBD2 assignment by TCRdb is unverifiable without DNA. Germline lookup yields CDR1 SGHDT and CDR2 YYEEEE. The CDR3 spans 17 residues.

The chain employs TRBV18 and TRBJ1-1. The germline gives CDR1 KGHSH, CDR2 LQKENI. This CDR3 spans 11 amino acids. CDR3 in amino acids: CASGLGTEAFF. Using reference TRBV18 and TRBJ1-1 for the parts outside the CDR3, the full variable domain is NAGVMQNPRHLVRRRGQEARLRCSPMKGHSHVYWYRQLPEEGLKFMVYLQKENIIDESGMPKERFSAEFPKEGPSILRIQQVVRGDSAAYFCASGLGTEAFFGQGTRLTVV.

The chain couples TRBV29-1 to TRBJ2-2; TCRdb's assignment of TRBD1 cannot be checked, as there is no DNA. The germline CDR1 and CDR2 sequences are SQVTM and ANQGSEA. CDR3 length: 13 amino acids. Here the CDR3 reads CSVDTGETGELFF.

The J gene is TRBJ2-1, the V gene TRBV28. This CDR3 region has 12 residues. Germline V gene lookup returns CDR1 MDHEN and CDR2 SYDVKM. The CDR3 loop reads CASSYNYNEQFF.

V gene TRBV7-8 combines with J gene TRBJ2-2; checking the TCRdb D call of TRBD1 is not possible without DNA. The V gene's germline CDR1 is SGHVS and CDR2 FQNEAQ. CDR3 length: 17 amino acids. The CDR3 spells CASSFARDRLNTGELFF.

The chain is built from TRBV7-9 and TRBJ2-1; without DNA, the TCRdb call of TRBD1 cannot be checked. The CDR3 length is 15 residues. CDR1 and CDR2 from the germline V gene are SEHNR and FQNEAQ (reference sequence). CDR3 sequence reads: CASSLGGGIGNEQFF.

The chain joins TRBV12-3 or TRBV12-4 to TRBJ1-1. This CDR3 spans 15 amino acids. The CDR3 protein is CASSFAGLGNTEAFF.

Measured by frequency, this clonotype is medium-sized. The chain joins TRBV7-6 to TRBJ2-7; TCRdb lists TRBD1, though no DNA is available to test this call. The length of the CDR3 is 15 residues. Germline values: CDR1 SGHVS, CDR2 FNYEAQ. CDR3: CASSLSGGGLYEQYF.

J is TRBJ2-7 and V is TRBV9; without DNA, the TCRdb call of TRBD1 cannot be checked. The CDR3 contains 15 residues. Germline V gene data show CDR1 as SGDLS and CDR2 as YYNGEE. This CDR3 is CASSPGTGSSYEQYF.

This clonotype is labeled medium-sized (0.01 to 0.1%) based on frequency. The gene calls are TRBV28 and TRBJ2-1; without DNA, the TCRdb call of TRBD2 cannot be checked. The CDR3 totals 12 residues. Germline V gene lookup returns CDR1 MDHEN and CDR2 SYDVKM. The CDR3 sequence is CASSLPAGEQFF.

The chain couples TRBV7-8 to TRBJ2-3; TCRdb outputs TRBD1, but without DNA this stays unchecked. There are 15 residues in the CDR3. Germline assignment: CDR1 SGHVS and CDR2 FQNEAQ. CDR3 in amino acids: CASSSGQRGVDTQYF.

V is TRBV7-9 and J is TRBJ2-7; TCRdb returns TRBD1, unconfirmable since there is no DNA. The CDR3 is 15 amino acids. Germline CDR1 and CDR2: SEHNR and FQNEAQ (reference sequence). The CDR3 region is CASSPLGAGLDEQYF.

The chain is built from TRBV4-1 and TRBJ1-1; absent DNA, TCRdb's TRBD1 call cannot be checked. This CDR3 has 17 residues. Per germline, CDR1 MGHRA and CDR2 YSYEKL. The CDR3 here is CASSPTGTHNPNTEAFF.

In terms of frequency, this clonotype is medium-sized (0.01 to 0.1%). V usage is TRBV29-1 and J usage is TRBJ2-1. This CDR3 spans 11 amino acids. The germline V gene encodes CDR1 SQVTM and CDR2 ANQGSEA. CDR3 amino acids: CSVLGYNEQFF.

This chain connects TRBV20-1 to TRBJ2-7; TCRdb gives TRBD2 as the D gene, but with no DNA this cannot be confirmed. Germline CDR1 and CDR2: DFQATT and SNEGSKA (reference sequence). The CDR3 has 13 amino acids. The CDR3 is CSARLAVSYEQYF.

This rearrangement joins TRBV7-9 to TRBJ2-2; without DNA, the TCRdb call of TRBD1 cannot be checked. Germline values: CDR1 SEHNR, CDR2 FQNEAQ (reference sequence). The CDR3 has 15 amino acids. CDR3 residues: CASSLKTGNTGELFF.

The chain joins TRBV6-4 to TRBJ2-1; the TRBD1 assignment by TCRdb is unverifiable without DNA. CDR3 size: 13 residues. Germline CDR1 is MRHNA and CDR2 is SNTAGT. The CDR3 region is CASSDGALDEQFF.

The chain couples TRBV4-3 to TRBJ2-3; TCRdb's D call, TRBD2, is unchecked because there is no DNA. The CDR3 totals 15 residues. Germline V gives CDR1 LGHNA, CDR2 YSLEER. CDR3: CASSPSGGGTDTQYF.